This TCR beta chain appears in the sequencing data of a study of high-grade serous ovarian cancer treatment subgroups. This CDR3 has 14 amino acids. CDR1 is MNHEY, CDR2 SMNVEV, per germline (reference sequence). Trimming removed 6 bases at V and 6 bases at J, with 17 bases between. Tumor tissue was taken before any definitive surgery or chemotherapy was given. In regard to this clone: Its antigen is not identified.

TCRdb keeps only in-frame clones here, not all; method: immunoSEQ multiplex PCR. This sample yields about 5,800 clones, of which around 70% are seen a single time; less than 9% belongs to the top ten. Study findings and constraints: CDR1 and CDR2 were left unanalyzed; analyses focused on CDR3.

The source material was tumor tissue. The TCR originated in a human donor with high-grade serous ovarian cancer. The rearrangement links TRBV27 to TRBJ1-1; tentatively, D is TRBD1 (6 bases). CDR3 region: CASRSGQLISEAFF. In DNA form, the CDR3 reads TGTGCCAGCAGGAGCGGACAGCTTATCTCTGAAGCTTTCTTT.